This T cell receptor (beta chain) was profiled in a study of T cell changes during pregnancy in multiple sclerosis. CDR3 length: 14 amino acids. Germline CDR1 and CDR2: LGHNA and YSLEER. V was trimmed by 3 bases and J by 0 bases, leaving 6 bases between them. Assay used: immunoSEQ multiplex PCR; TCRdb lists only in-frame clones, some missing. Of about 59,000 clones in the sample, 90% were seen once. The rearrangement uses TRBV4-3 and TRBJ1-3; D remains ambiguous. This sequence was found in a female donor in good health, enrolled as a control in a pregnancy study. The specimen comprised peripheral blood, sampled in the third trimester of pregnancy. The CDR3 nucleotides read TGCGCCAGCAGCCAGGGCAGCTCTGGAAACACCATATATTTT. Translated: CASSQGSSGNTIYF.